A selection of T cell receptor beta chains follows, all from one sample in a study of blood T cell repertoires in COVID-19. Assay: immunoSEQ multiplex PCR; the TCRdb copy retains only in-frame clones and omits some. The sample includes approximately 200,000 clones, 70% to 90% of them seen just once. Sequencing was carried out using PBMCs or T cells enriched from blood (not recorded which). These receptor sequences come from a woman in her thirties who had been exposed to COVID-19. The CDR3 runs from the conserved cysteine through the conserved F or W. A D gene is named only where the DNA matches it firmly. The size field is filled for only some rows; it gives once, few, many or a size class.

J,size,V,D,DNA,CDR3
TRBJ1-2,-,TRBV6-5,-,TGTGCCAGCATGTTACAGGTTTCTAACTATGGCTACACCTTC,CASMLQVSNYGYTF
TRBJ1-5,-,TRBV30,-,TGTGCCTGGGGGCCGGGGGACGATCAGCCCCAGCATTTT,CAWGPGDDQPQHF
TRBJ2-7,-,TRBV7-8,-,TGTGCCAGCAGCTTTAGGGACACGACTAAGGAGCAGTACTTC,CASSFRDTTKEQYF
TRBJ2-1,-,TRBV10-1,-,TGCGCCAGCAGTGGACTTCTACACAATGAGCAGTTCTTC,CASSGLLHNEQFF
TRBJ1-2,-,TRBV5-8,-,TGTGCCAGCAGCTTACACCACTACACCGGGGGTAACTATGGCTACACCTTC,CASSLHHYTGGNYGYTF
TRBJ2-3,-,TRBV28,TRBD1,TGTGCCAGCCTCACCCAAGGACAGGGTTTCTCAGATACGCAGTATTTT,CASLTQGQGFSDTQYF
TRBJ2-7,-,TRBV28,-,TGTGCCAGCAGAACAGCCGGAAGTCCTTACGAGCAGTACTTC,CASRTAGSPYEQYF
TRBJ1-6,-,TRBV2,-,TGTGCCAGCAGTGAACCCAGGGTGGGTTCACCCCTCCACTTT,CASSEPRVGSPLHF
TRBJ1-2,-,TRBV6-5,TRBD1,TGTGCCAGCCGCCGGGACAGGGGTATAAAGGGGGGCTACACCTTC,CASRRDRGIKGGYTF
TRBJ1-1,-,TRBV15,TRBD1,TGTGCCACCAGCAGAGGGGGACAGGGGAAGGCTGAAGCTTTCTTT,CATSRGGQGKAEAFF
TRBJ1-4,-,TRBV29-1,TRBD1,TGCAGCGTTGCTTTGACAGGGACTAATGAAAAACTGTTTTTT,CSVALTGTNEKLFF
TRBJ2-7,-,TRBV27,-,TGTGCCAGCAGTACCTACAGTTGGTCCTACGAGCAGTACTTC,CASSTYSWSYEQYF
TRBJ2-2,-,TRBV2,-,TGTGCCAGCACCGAACAGGCAGGAGGGGACACCGGGGAGCTGTTTTTT,CASTEQAGGDTGELFF
TRBJ1-1,-,TRBV3-1/TRBV3-2,-,TGTGCCAGCAGCCAAGGAGCAGGGATGAACACTGAAGCTTTCTTT,CASSQGAGMNTEAFF
TRBJ2-4,-,TRBV9,-,TGTGCCAGCAGCGTAGGGGTCGGGGAACTAGCCAAAAACATTCAGTACTTC,CASSVGVGELAKNIQYF
TRBJ1-1,-,TRBV18,-,TGTGCCAGCTCGGAGGGGGGGGCCGAAGCTTTCTTT,CASSEGGAEAFF
TRBJ1-1,-,TRBV18,TRBD1,TGTGCCAGCTCACCAAGCGGGACAGGGGGTCTGAACACTGAAGCTTTCTTT,CASSPSGTGGLNTEAFF
TRBJ2-3,-,TRBV3-1/TRBV3-2,TRBD2,TGTGCCAGCAGCGCGCGGGGGGCCTCAGATACGCAGTATTTT,CASSARGASDTQYF
TRBJ1-2,-,TRBV24-1,-,TGTGCCACCAGTGATCCCTCGGGTCCGGGCGGGGGCTACACCTTC,CATSDPSGPGGGYTF
TRBJ2-1,-,TRBV7-2,TRBD2,TGTGCCAGCAGCCCCAAGCTAGCGGGGGGGCCATACCTGTTCTTC,CASSPKLAGGPYLFF
TRBJ2-1,-,TRBV28,TRBD2,TGTGCCAGCAGTCCTAGCGGGGGGGGGTCCTACAATGAGCAGTTCTTC,CASSPSGGGSYNEQFF
TRBJ1-2,once,TRBV7-9,TRBD1,TGTGCCAGCAGCTTAATCGGGACAGGGGGCGGCTATGGCTACACCTTC,CASSLIGTGGGYGYTF
TRBJ1-6,-,TRBV2,-,TGTGCCAGCAGGGAACAGGGTTACAGCTCACCCCTCCACTTT,CASREQGYSSPLHF
TRBJ2-3,once,TRBV11-2,TRBD2,TGTGCCAGCAGCTTAGGGGGCGGGGGGCCGCCTAGCACAGATACGCAGTATTTT,CASSLGGGGPPSTDTQYF
TRBJ2-7,-,TRBV2,-,TGTGCCAGCGAGATCACCCCTCTCAACTACGAGCAGTACTTC,CASEITPLNYEQYF
TRBJ2-1,-,TRBV5-1,TRBD2,TGCGCCAGCAGCTCGGGATCTAGCGGGGCTTACAATGAGCAGTTCTTC,CASSSGSSGAYNEQFF
TRBJ2-7,-,TRBV11-3,-,TGTGCCAGCAGCTCCTCCGGTTTCTCCTACGAGCAGTACTTC,CASSSSGFSYEQYF
TRBJ1-4,few,TRBV6-5,TRBD1,TGTGCCATTAGGGGGCCGGCTAATGAAAAACTGTTTTTT,CAIRGPANEKLFF
TRBJ2-7,-,TRBV6-6,TRBD1,TGTGCCAGCAGTCGGGGACAGATTTACGAGCAGTACTTC,CASSRGQIYEQYF
TRBJ2-7,-,TRBV27,TRBD1,TGTGCCAGCAGTTTATTCCCGGGACAGGGTAGCTACGAGCAGTACTTC,CASSLFPGQGSYEQYF
TRBJ2-2,-,TRBV10-3,TRBD2,TGTGCCATCAGTGAGTCTACTAGCGGGGTCTCGAACACCGGGGAGCTGTTTTTT,CAISESTSGVSNTGELFF
TRBJ2-7,-,TRBV14,TRBD2,TGTGCCAGCAGCCAAGATAGGTCCCTAGCGGGAGCTTACGAGCAGTACTTC,CASSQDRSLAGAYEQYF
TRBJ2-1,-,TRBV5-4,TRBD2,TGTGCCAGCAGCTTGGAGGTGATGGCGGGGGGAGATGAGCAGTTCTTC,CASSLEVMAGGDEQFF
TRBJ2-1,once,TRBV12-3/TRBV12-4,-,TGTGCCAGCAGTCCAGGACAGTCCCAAGGGCAGTTCTTC,CASSPGQSQGQFF
TRBJ1-5,-,TRBV5-6,TRBD1,TGTGCCAGCAGCTTGTATCGGCGGGACAGGGATCAGCCCCAGCATTTT,CASSLYRRDRDQPQHF
TRBJ1-6,once,TRBV5-1,TRBD1,TGCGCCAGCAGCTTGGAGGGGGCTGGGAATTCACCCCTCCACTTT,CASSLEGAGNSPLHF
TRBJ2-7,-,TRBV30,TRBD1,TGTGCCTGGACTAGGACAGGGGGCTCGGGCGAGCAGTACTTC,CAWTRTGGSGEQYF
TRBJ2-3,once,TRBV18,TRBD2,TGTGCCAGCTCACCACGCGGGGGGACAGATACGCAGTATTTT,CASSPRGGTDTQYF
TRBJ2-7,-,TRBV13,TRBD2,TGTGCCAGCAGCACTCGGGGGGACTCCTACGAGCAGTACTTC,CASSTRGDSYEQYF
TRBJ2-1,-,TRBV24-1,TRBD1,TGTGCCACCAGTGCCTCAGGGGGTGAGCAGTTCTTC,CATSASGGEQFF
TRBJ1-4,once,TRBV27,-,TGTGCCAGCAGTCCGCGCGGAGAAAAACTGTTTTTT,CASSPRGEKLFF
TRBJ1-1,few,TRBV5-1,-,TGCGCCAGCAGCTTGTGGGAGGGCACTGAAGCTTTCTTT,CASSLWEGTEAFF
TRBJ2-7,-,TRBV3-1/TRBV3-2,-,TGTGCCAGCAGCCAAGTAGGTAGCAGCTCCTACGAGCAGTACTTC,CASSQVGSSSYEQYF
TRBJ2-5,-,TRBV14,-,TGTGCCAGCAGCCATCTATACGAAGAGACCCAGTACTTC,CASSHLYEETQYF
TRBJ2-1,-,TRBV7-8,TRBD1,TGTGCCAGCAGCCCTCCGAACAGGGGGCCATTAACCAATGAGCAGTTCTTC,CASSPPNRGPLTNEQFF
TRBJ1-6,few,TRBV6-5,-,TGTGCCAGCAGCCTCAGGGGCGGGAATTCACCCCTCCACTTT,CASSLRGGNSPLHF
TRBJ2-3,-,TRBV30,TRBD2,TGTGCCGGCTCTCCGGGGTCCGGGGGGGATACGCAGTATTTT,CAGSPGSGGDTQYF
TRBJ1-5,-,TRBV27,TRBD1,TGTGCCAGCAGGATGACAGGGGCTGAGCAGCCCCAGCATTTT,CASRMTGAEQPQHF
TRBJ1-6,-,TRBV2,TRBD1,TGTGCCAGCAGTGAAGGGGACAGACTTAATTCACCCCTCCACTTT,CASSEGDRLNSPLHF
TRBJ1-2,-,TRBV3-1/TRBV3-2,-,TGTGCCAGCAGCCAAGCCAGGGGCTATGGCTACACCTTC,CASSQARGYGYTF
TRBJ1-1,-,TRBV12-5,-,TGTGCTAGTGGTTTGAGGGGCTGGGGGGGAGTGAACACTGAAGCTTTCTTT,CASGLRGWGGVNTEAFF
TRBJ2-1,once,TRBV9,-,TGTGCCAGCAGCGTAGACCCACAGGTCTACAATGAGCAGTTCTTC,CASSVDPQVYNEQFF
TRBJ1-2,-,TRBV5-5,-,TGTGCCAGCAGCTTAGCCAGGGACAAGTTCTATGGCTACACCTTC,CASSLARDKFYGYTF
TRBJ1-3,-,TRBV10-3,TRBD1,TGTGCCATGCGGGACAGGGACTACACCATATATTTT,CAMRDRDYTIYF